This T cell receptor beta chain was observed in a study of cytomegalovirus exposure and HLA in healthy donors. In the study overall: In terms of ancestry, the Caucasian-associated cluster contained more than 65% of the roughly 400 genotyped donors.

In the case of this clone: What it binds is unknown.

A multiplex PCR was run with 60 Vbeta primers and 13 Jbeta primers. TCRdb's copy holds only in-frame clones and misses some; the assay was immunoSEQ multiplex PCR. Its clone listing holds 170,000 or so clones. Regarding the study as a whole: Earlier analysis found most TCR beta V segments productive about 90% or about 30% of the time.

The CDR3 has 14 residues. CDR1 is SEHNR and CDR2 is FQNEAQ in the germline V gene (reference sequence). V gave up 5 bases and J gave up 6 bases, with 14 bases separating them. The V and J genes are TRBV7-9 and TRBJ1-5; D ambiguous. Sequencing was carried out using PBMCs. The sequence was obtained from a man aged 30 to 45 in good health and CMV-seronegative. This CDR3 is CASSPPGAGQPQHF. CDR3 coding DNA: TGTGCCAGCAGCCCCCCGGGCGCGGGTCAGCCCCAGCATTTT.